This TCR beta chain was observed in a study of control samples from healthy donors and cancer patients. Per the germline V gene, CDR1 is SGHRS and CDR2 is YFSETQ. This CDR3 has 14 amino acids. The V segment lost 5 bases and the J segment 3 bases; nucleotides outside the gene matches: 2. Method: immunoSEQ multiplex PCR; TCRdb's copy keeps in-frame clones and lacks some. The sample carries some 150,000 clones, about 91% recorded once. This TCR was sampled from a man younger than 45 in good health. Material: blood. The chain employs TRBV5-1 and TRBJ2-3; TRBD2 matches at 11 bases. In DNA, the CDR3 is TGCGCCAGCAGTCTAGCGGGGGGTACAGATACGCAGTATTTT. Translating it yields CASSLAGGTDTQYF.